This TCR beta chain is from a study of OX40 agonist ivuxolimab in advanced cancers. Study-wide background: An agonistic anti-OX40 (CD134) antibody, ivuxolimab, was used to treat the patients.

Study-wide results and caveats: Within 6 weeks, CD4+ and CD8+ blood T cells expanded clonally at 0.1 to 3.0 mg/kg. Expanded peripheral T cell antigen specificity was not determined.

Here immunoSEQ multiplex PCR was the method, and the copy in TCRdb shows in-frame clones only, minus some. In the table there are roughly 75,000 clones, about 93% of which are singletons. With regard to this clone: Its antigen is unknown.

V was clipped by 5 bases and J by 8 bases, with 16 bases between them. The CDR3 covers 14 residues. Germline V gives CDR1 SEHNR, CDR2 FQNEAQ (reference sequence). The receptor comes from an adult with an advanced solid tumor such as melanoma, head and neck, liver or kidney cancer. This chain joins TRBV7-9 and TRBJ2-1; TRBD2 is a possible D gene (6 bases). Sequencing was performed on CD4+ or CD8+ T cells sorted from blood, taken in a trial of the OX40 agonist ivuxolimab. CDR3 sequence (DNA): TGTGCCAGCAGCCGGGGGTCCTCCCCGGATGAGCAGTTCTTC. Protein sequence: CASSRGSSPDEQFF.